These 5 T cell receptor beta chains were sequenced from one sample in a study of T cells in Graves' hyperthyroidism and ophthalmopathy. Amplified TCR beta CDR3 regions came from RNA transcripts. The TCR CDR3 was amplified in a first-round RT-PCR using the HTBI primer set. TCRdb used MiXCR to reprocess the multiplex PCR reads, holding one entry per CDR3 protein. The sample has around 700,000 distinct CDR3 sequences; around 19% are singletons. The sequencing input was blood. The origin of the receptors is a woman between 45 and 60 years old with Graves' hyperthyroidism that later progressed to Graves' ophthalmopathy.

The chain carries TRBV19 and TRBJ1-2, with TRBD1 matching over 8 bases. Looked up from germline, CDR1 is LNHDA and CDR2 is SQIVND (reference sequence). The CDR3 has 14 amino acids. Losses at the gene ends were 7 bases for V and 5 bases for J; bases not matched to a gene: 9. CDR3 loop: CASTQDRERYGYTF. The CDR3 DNA follows: TGTGCCAGTACCCAGGACAGGGAAAGGTATGGCTACACCTTC. The full variable domain, with the rest looked up from reference TRBV19 and TRBJ1-2, is DGGITQSPKYLFRKEGQNVTLSCEQNLNHDAMYWYRQDPGQGLRLIYYSQIVNDFQKGDIAEGYSVSREKKESFPLTVTSAQKNPTAFYLCASTQDRERYGYTFGSGTRLTVV.

This clonotype has more than one count but fewer than ten. The rearrangement uses TRBV11-2 and TRBJ2-3, with D uncertain. V was trimmed by 5 bases and J by 2 bases, leaving 17 bases between them. From germline, CDR1 is SGHAT and CDR2 FQNNGV. This CDR3 contains 16 residues. The CDR3 sequence: CASSLNSGVITDTQYF. The CDR3 nucleotides are TGTGCCAGCAGCCTCAACAGTGGAGTTATCACAGATACGCAGTATTTT. Based on the CDR3 plus reference TRBV11-2 and TRBJ2-3, the full variable domain is EAGVAQSPRYKIIEKRQSVAFWCNPISGHATLYWYQQILGQGPKLLIQFQNNGVVDDSQLPKDRFSAERLKGVDSTLKIQPAKLEDSAVYLCASSLNSGVITDTQYFGPGTRLTVL.

This clonotype occurred many times. J is TRBJ2-1 and V is TRBV20-1, with D tentatively TRBD2 (7 bases). V gave up 1 base and J gave up 6 bases, with 19 bases separating them. In germline, CDR1 is DFQATT, CDR2 SNEGSKA (reference sequence). The CDR3 is 16 amino acids. CDR3 in DNA: TGCAGTGCTAGAGCCCTAAGGGGGGGTAAATTCAATGAGCAGTTCTTC. Its translation: CSARALRGGKFNEQFF.

This clonotype was seen a handful of times. The rearrangement uses TRBV12-3 or TRBV12-4 and TRBJ2-2; no clear D. The CDR3 consists of 12 residues. V dropped 5 bases and J dropped 7 bases, with 8 bases sitting between them. As DNA, the CDR3 is TGTGCCAGCAGTCAACCTAGCGGGGAGCTGTTTTTT. The encoded protein is CASSQPSGELFF.

There are many counts of this clonotype. The chain is built from TRBV11-2 and TRBJ2-7; tentatively, D is TRBD2 (5 bases). CDR1 and CDR2 from the germline V gene are SGHAT and FQNNGV. Trimming removed 0 bases at V and 6 bases at J, with 21 bases between. This CDR3 region has 17 residues. The CDR3 sequence: CASSLDMGRPRRSEQYF. CDR3 DNA: TGTGCCAGCAGCTTAGATATGGGCAGGCCTCGGAGGAGCGAGCAGTACTTC.